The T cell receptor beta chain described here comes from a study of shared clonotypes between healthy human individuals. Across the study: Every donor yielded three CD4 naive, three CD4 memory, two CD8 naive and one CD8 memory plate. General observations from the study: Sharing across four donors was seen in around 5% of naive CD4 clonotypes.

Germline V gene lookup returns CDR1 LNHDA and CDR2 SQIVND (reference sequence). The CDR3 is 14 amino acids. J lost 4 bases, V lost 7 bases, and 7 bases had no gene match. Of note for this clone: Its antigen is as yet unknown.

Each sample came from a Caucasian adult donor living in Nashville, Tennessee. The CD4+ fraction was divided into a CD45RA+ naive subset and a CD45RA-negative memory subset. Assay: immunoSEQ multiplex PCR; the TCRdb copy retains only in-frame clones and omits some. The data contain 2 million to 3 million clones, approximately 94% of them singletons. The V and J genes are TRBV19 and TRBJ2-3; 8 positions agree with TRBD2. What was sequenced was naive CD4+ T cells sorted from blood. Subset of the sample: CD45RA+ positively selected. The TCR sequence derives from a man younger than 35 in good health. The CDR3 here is CASKTGGRSDTQYF. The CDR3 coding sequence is TGTGCCAGTAAAACGGGGGGGCGGTCAGATACGCAGTATTTT.